This T cell receptor beta chain was captured in a study of T cell repertoires in cytomegalovirus infection. The wider study: Public TCR beta signatures were indicative of both CMV infection and a matching HLA type. Findings of the study overall: The study identified carriers of CMV plus the relevant HLA from cumulative public TCR beta family frequency.

TCRdb re-analysed the reads in MiXCR, keeping a single row per CDR3 protein. Of a few hundred thousand distinct CDR3 sequences in the sample, around a sixth were seen once. Looked up from germline, CDR1 is MNHEY and CDR2 is SVGEGT. J was trimmed by 3 bases and V by 6 bases; bases with no gene match: 3. The CDR3 has 13 amino acids. This clonotype was seen many times. Antigen unknown. The sequence was obtained from a human donor in good health (CMV status not recorded). Some clones in this sample may be carry-over from other donors' samples. The rearrangement links TRBV6-2 or TRBV6-3 to TRBJ2-7; 9 nucleotides agree with TRBD1. Sequences were obtained from PBMCs. The CDR3 DNA reads TGTGCCAGCAGCCCGGACAGGGGCTACGAGCAGTACTTC. The encoded protein is CASSPDRGYEQYF.